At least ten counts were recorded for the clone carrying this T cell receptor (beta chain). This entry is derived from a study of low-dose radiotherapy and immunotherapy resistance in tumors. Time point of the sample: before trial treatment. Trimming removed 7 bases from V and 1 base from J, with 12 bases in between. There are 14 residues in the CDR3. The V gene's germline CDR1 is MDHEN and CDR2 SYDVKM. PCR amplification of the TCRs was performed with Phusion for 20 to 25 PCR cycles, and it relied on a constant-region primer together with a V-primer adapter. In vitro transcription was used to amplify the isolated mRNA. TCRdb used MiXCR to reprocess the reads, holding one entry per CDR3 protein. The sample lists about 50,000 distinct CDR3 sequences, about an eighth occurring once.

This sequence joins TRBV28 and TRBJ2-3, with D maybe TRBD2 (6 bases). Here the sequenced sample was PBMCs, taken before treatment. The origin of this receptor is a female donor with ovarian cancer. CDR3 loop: CASMAGQGTDTQYF. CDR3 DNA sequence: TGTGCCAGCATGGCGGGGCAGGGCACAGATACGCAGTATTTT.